This entry lists 31 T cell receptor beta chains sequenced from one sample in a study of a mutant IDH1 vaccine in newly diagnosed glioma. Sequenced by immunoSEQ multiplex PCR; TCRdb stores in-frame clones only, minus some. The data contain more than 80,000 clones, 80% to 90% of them singletons. Documented time point: baseline, week 1 (first vaccination visit). The treatment was: pre-vaccination baseline after standard-of-care therapy. The source was PBMCs, collected from a glioma patient treated with radiotherapy, temozolomide or both. Receptor source: a woman between 50 and 59 years old with glioma.

Ten or more counts support this clone. The CDR3 reads CASSLGPRRGSSYNSPLHF. CDR3 nucleotide sequence: TGTGCCAGCAGCTTAGGCCCCAGGAGGGGGAGCTCCTATAATTCACCCCTCCACTTT. V gene TRBV7-6 combines with J gene TRBJ1-6, with TRBD1 as a possible D gene (6 bases). Trimming took 1 base from V and 0 from J, leaving 16 bases between them. This CDR3 comprises 19 residues. The germline CDR1 and CDR2 sequences are SGHVS and FNYEAQ.

The V and J genes are TRBV7-9 and TRBJ2-1, with TRBD2 identical over 8 bases. Unmatched junction bases numbered 6, after V lost 6 bases and J lost 8 bases. This CDR3 is built from 13 residues. Germline CDR1 is SEHNR and CDR2 is FQNEAQ (reference sequence). The CDR3 coding sequence is TGTGCCAGCAGTTTCGGACTAGCCTATGAGCAGTTCTTC. Translation gives CASSFGLAYEQFF.

This rearrangement joins TRBV5-1 to TRBJ2-2; the D gene could be TRBD1 or TRBD2 (5 bases each). With 0 bases removed from V and 5 bases from J, the gap between germline ends came to 11 bases. The germline V gene has CDR1 SGHRS and CDR2 YFSETQ. The length of the CDR3 is 15 residues. CDR3 nucleotides: TGCGCCAGCAGCTTGGAAACAGAGGGGACCGGGGAGCTGTTTTTT. This codes for CASSLETEGTGELFF.

The CDR3 bases are TGTGCCAGCAGTTGGGGGACAGGGGGAGGCTACGAGCAGTACTTC. Encoded protein: CASSWGTGGGYEQYF. This sequence joins TRBV28 and TRBJ2-7; 11 bases agree with TRBD1. V was pared by 4 bases and J by 3 bases, with 5 bases of the junction left unmatched. Germline V gene lookup returns CDR1 MDHEN and CDR2 SYDVKM. The CDR3 is 15 amino acids. Combining the CDR3 with reference TRBV28 and TRBJ2-7 gives the whole variable domain DVKVTQSSRYLVKRTGEKVFLECVQDMDHENMFWYRQDPGLGLRLIYFSYDVKMKEKGDIPEGYSVSREKKERFSLILESASTNQTSMYLCASSWGTGGGYEQYFGPGTRLTVT.

This rearrangement joins TRBV7-2 to TRBJ1-2; 7 bases agree with TRBD1. This CDR3 contains 13 residues. V lost 5 bases and J lost 2; bases outside the gene matches: 2. CDR1 is SGHTA and CDR2 is FQGNSA in the germline V gene. CDR3 coding DNA: TGTGCCAGCAGCCCGGACAGGAACTATGGCTACACCTTC. Translated: CASSPDRNYGYTF.

V usage is TRBV9 and J usage is TRBJ2-1, with 7 nucleotides matching TRBD1. From germline, CDR1 is SGDLS and CDR2 YYNGEE. J gave up 2 bases and V 3 bases, and 8 bases lay outside the gene matches. CDR3 length: 16 residues. CDR3 loop: CASSARTGEAYNEQFF. CDR3 coding DNA: TGTGCCAGCAGCGCCCGGACAGGCGAGGCCTACAATGAGCAGTTCTTC.

The genes are TRBV7-6 and TRBJ2-7; perhaps TRBD2 as D (6 bases). With 5 bases removed from V and 3 bases from J, the gap between germline ends came to 14 bases. This CDR3 is built from 14 residues. Germline-derived CDR1 and CDR2 are SGHVS and FNYEAQ. CDR3 DNA: TGTGCCAGCAGCAACAGCCCGACTAGCTACGAGCAGTACTTC. Translated, it gives CASSNSPTSYEQYF. Complete variable domain (other parts from reference TRBV7-6 and TRBJ2-7): GAGVSQSPRYKVTKRGQDVALRCDPISGHVSLYWYRQALGQGPEFLTYFNYEAQQDKSGLPNDRFSAERPEGSISTLTIQRTEQRDSAMYRCASSNSPTSYEQYFGPGTRLTVT.

This sequence joins TRBV6-5 and TRBJ1-1; D may be TRBD1 (6 bases). Trimming cost V 7 bases and J 7 bases, with 13 bases left between them. CDR1 is MNHEY, CDR2 SVGAGI, per germline. The CDR3 consists of 12 residues. CDR3 in DNA: TGTGCCAGCACTGCAGACAGGCGTGAAGCTTTCTTT. Residues: CASTADRREAFF.

The V and J genes are TRBV7-2 and TRBJ1-4, with TRBD1 as a possible D gene (5 bases). Trimming removed 5 bases at V and 8 bases at J, with 18 bases between. The germline gives CDR1 SGHTA, CDR2 FQGNSA. This CDR3 comprises 15 residues. CDR3 sequence (DNA): TGTGCCAGCAGCGCCCGGGACTGGTCGGAGGAAAAACTGTTTTTT. Protein product: CASSARDWSEEKLFF.

The rearrangement uses TRBV9 and TRBJ2-1; D may match TRBD1 or TRBD2 (5 bases each). V shed 0 bases and J shed 9 bases, with 19 bases lying between them. CDR1 is SGDLS and CDR2 is YYNGEE in the germline V gene. This CDR3 has 16 amino acids. The CDR3: CASSVESGTANGEQFF. The CDR3 region has the DNA TGTGCCAGCAGCGTAGAGTCCGGGACCGCGAATGGTGAGCAGTTCTTC.

This chain's CDR3 is CASSPTGNTIYF. CDR3 in DNA: TGTGCCAGCAGCCCCACCGGAAACACCATATATTTT. The chain has TRBV11-2 and TRBJ1-3; D unclear. The germline V gene encodes CDR1 SGHAT and CDR2 FQNNGV. With 5 bases removed from V and 4 bases from J, the gap between germline ends came to 6 bases. The CDR3 totals 12 residues.

The chain has TRBV18 and TRBJ1-1; 11 bases are a match to TRBD1. After removal of 3 bases from V and 4 bases from J, the junction contained 7 bases not matched to a gene. CDR3 length equals 16 residues. The germline CDR1 and CDR2 sequences are KGHSH and LQKENI. Here the CDR3 DNA reads TGTGCCAGCTCACCCATTGGGACAGGGGGGTTCACTGAAGCTTTCTTT. Its protein product is CASSPIGTGGFTEAFF.

This chain joins TRBV6-5 and TRBJ1-6; D ambiguous. The CDR3 sequence is 14 residues long. V gave up 6 bases and J gave up 6 bases, with 12 bases separating them. In germline, CDR1 is MNHEY, CDR2 SVGAGI. The CDR3 sequence: CASRDREANSPLHF. The CDR3 DNA is TGTGCCAGCAGGGACCGGGAAGCTAATTCACCCCTCCACTTT.

This clone was seen only once. The chain links TRBV9 to TRBJ1-1, with unresolved D. The germline V gene has CDR1 SGDLS and CDR2 YYNGEE. The CDR3 length is 13 residues. Trimming removed 0 bases from V and 10 bases from J, with 13 bases in between. The CDR3 DNA reads TGTGCCAGCAGCGTAGGGTCGAAAAAGAGAGCTTTCTTT. The encoded protein is CASSVGSKKRAFF. The entire variable domain, with the rest obtained from reference TRBV9 and TRBJ1-1, is as follows: DSGVTQTPKHLITATGQRVTLRCSPRSGDLSVYWYQQSLDQGLQFLIQYYNGEERAKGNILERFSAQQFPDLHSELNLSSLELGDSALYFCASSVGSKKRAFFGQGTRLTVV.

This sequence joins TRBV18 and TRBJ2-7; D might be TRBD2 (6 bases). The CDR3 contains 13 residues. Trimming cost V 3 bases and J 6 bases, with 12 bases left between them. The germline CDR1 and CDR2 sequences are KGHSH and LQKENI. CDR3 residues: CASSPGTEAEQYF. The CDR3 nucleotides read TGTGCCAGCTCACCTGGGACTGAGGCCGAGCAGTACTTC. The full variable domain, in which reference TRBV18 and TRBJ2-7 provide the parts outside the CDR3, is NAGVMQNPRHLVRRRGQEARLRCSPMKGHSHVYWYRQLPEEGLKFMVYLQKENIIDESGMPKERFSAEFPKEGPSILRIQQVVRGDSAAYFCASSPGTEAEQYFGPGTRLTVT.

This clone was counted a single time. V is TRBV5-1 and J is TRBJ2-3; the D is unclear. CDR1 is SGHRS and CDR2 is YFSETQ in the germline V gene. Deletions cut 0 bases from V and 0 bases from J, with 8 bases between. CDR3 size: 15 residues. The CDR3 region is CASSLEGFSTDTQYF. CDR3 bases: TGCGCCAGCAGCTTGGAAGGTTTCAGCACAGATACGCAGTATTTT.

The rearrangement joins TRBV7-2 to TRBJ2-7; 9 nucleotides align to TRBD2. The CDR3 extends over 16 amino acids. The germline V gene has CDR1 SGHTA and CDR2 FQGNSA. With V trimmed by 3 bases and J by 3 bases, 9 bases remained unmatched. CDR3 residues: CASSLSGGLVFYEQYF. The DNA for the CDR3 is TGTGCCAGCAGCTTGAGCGGGGGGCTTGTCTTCTACGAGCAGTACTTC.

This chain connects TRBV11-3 to TRBJ2-7; D might be TRBD2 (7 bases). Between the trimmed V and J ends, which lost 5 bases and 0 bases, there was a span of 11 bases. Germline V lookup: CDR1 SGHNT, CDR2 YENEEA. This CDR3 comprises 14 residues. CDR3 sequence reads: CASSQGGGSYEQYF. In nucleotides, the CDR3 is TGTGCCAGCAGCCAAGGGGGGGGCTCCTACGAGCAGTACTTC.

CDR3 nucleotide sequence: TGTGCCACCAGCAGAGATAATCATTCACCCCTCCACTTT. It yields the protein CATSRDNHSPLHF. The chain combines TRBV15 with TRBJ1-6; D is unclear. Germline CDR1 LNHNV, CDR2 YYDKDF (reference sequence). CDR3 length: 13 residues. The ends were cut back, 0 bases at V and 8 bases at J, with 5 bases in the middle.

V is TRBV23-1 and J is TRBJ1-2; D gene uncertain. TRBV23-1 is noted as an ORF with a role that remains uncertain. Trimming stripped 1 base from V and 8 bases from J, with 17 bases between. This CDR3 comprises 15 residues. In DNA, the CDR3 is TGCGCCAGCAGTCAATACTGCGGGCAGGTTGAGGGCTACACCTTC. It translates to CASSQYCGQVEGYTF.

The chain links TRBV6-5 to TRBJ2-5, with D perhaps being TRBD1 or TRBD2 (5 bases each). Trimming left V 8 bases short and J 7 bases short, with 8 bases between. There are 10 residues in the CDR3. Germline values: CDR1 MNHEY, CDR2 SVGAGI. The CDR3 reads CASGTGTQYF. The CDR3 nucleotides read TGTGCCAGCGGGACCGGGACCCAGTACTTC.

The genes are TRBV6-1 and TRBJ1-2; D not certain. The CDR3 length is 13 residues. CDR1 and CDR2 (germline): MNHNS, SASEGT. Trimming took 2 bases from V and 3 from J, leaving 7 bases between them. In DNA form, the CDR3 reads TGTGCCAGCAGTGAAAGCGGGGACTATGGCTACACCTTC. It is translated as CASSESGDYGYTF.

This clone was seen only a few times. The J gene is TRBJ1-1, the V gene TRBV21-1; the DNA was not used to check the table's D call, TRBD1. TRBV21-1 is a known pseudogene. CDR3 length: 17 amino acids. CDR3 nucleotide sequence: TGTGCCAGCAGCGGGGGGACAGGGGGCTGCGGCGGCACTGAAGCTTTCTTT. It encodes CASSGGTGGCGGTEAFF.

J is TRBJ1-5 and V is TRBV5-1, with D perhaps matching TRBD1 (5 bases). V lost 0 bases and J 2 bases, leaving 9 bases between the germline ends. This CDR3 spans 15 amino acids. Germline V gives CDR1 SGHRS, CDR2 YFSETQ. CDR3 amino acids: CASSLEGVGNQPQHF. The CDR3 DNA sequence: TGCGCCAGCAGCTTGGAAGGGGTTGGCAATCAGCCCCAGCATTTT.

This clone has a single count. The V gene is TRBV27, the J gene TRBJ2-1, with D perhaps matching TRBD1 (6 bases). CDR1 and CDR2 from the germline V gene are MNHEY and SMNVEV (reference sequence). The CDR3 length is 13 residues. Trimming took 8 bases from V and 8 from J, leaving 16 bases between them. Here the CDR3 DNA reads TGTGCCAGCCGAGGGGGTGCAGGGCATGAGCAGTTCTTC. Its translation is CASRGGAGHEQFF.

This clone was seen just once. CDR3 sequence reads: CASSEQGPYNSPLHF. Written as DNA, the CDR3 is TGTGCCAGCAGTGAACAGGGCCCCTATAATTCACCCCTCCACTTT. J is TRBJ1-6 and V is TRBV27; weak D call: TRBD1 (6 bases). The CDR3 spans 15 residues. Germline CDR1 MNHEY, CDR2 SMNVEV (reference sequence). The V gene lost 5 bases and the J gene lost 2 bases, with 10 bases spanning the gap.

The chain is built from TRBV9 and TRBJ2-5; either TRBD1 or TRBD2 may fit D (5 bases each). Per germline, CDR1 SGDLS and CDR2 YYNGEE. The V end lost 0 bases, the J end lost 4 bases, and 13 bases lay between the germline ends. This CDR3 region has 15 residues. The CDR3 sequence is CASSVGDGAGETQYF. The DNA of the CDR3 is TGTGCCAGCAGCGTAGGGGACGGGGCCGGAGAGACCCAGTACTTC. Variable domain in full (rest from reference TRBV9 and TRBJ2-5): DSGVTQTPKHLITATGQRVTLRCSPRSGDLSVYWYQQSLDQGLQFLIQYYNGEERAKGNILERFSAQQFPDLHSELNLSSLELGDSALYFCASSVGDGAGETQYFGPGTRLLVL.

This clone was seen a few times. CDR3 DNA: TGTGCCTGGAACCCCTCAGGGGTCGCTTTCTTT. Amino acids: CAWNPSGVAFF. The chain recombines TRBV30 with TRBJ1-1; perhaps TRBD1 as D (6 bases). V lost 4 bases to trimming and J lost 11 bases, with 14 bases between them. CDR1 and CDR2 from the germline V gene are GTSNPN and SVGIG (reference sequence). The CDR3 has 11 residues.

V gene TRBV6-5 combines with J gene TRBJ1-1; 7 bases fit TRBD1. This CDR3 has 14 amino acids. Losses at the gene ends were 2 bases for V and 7 bases for J; bases not matched to a gene: 7. Germline CDR1 and CDR2: MNHEY and SVGAGI. This CDR3 reads CASSYGQGEGEAFF. CDR3 DNA sequence: TGTGCCAGCAGTTACGGGCAGGGGGAGGGTGAAGCTTTCTTT.

This chain connects TRBV6-1 to TRBJ1-5; a weak D match, TRBD1 (5 bases). Germline lookup yields CDR1 MNHNS and CDR2 SASEGT. V gave up 7 bases and J gave up 3 bases, with 13 bases separating them. The CDR3 totals 14 residues. CDR3 nucleotides: TGTGCCAGCACTCAAGACAGATTCAATCAGCCCCAGCATTTT. It yields the protein CASTQDRFNQPQHF.

V usage is TRBV2 and J usage is TRBJ1-2; a possible D gene is TRBD1 (5 bases). Germline CDR1 and CDR2: SNHLY and FYNNEI. The CDR3 is 16 amino acids. V lost 0 bases and J lost 4, with 15 bases in between. Here the CDR3 reads CASSEAAYGDGYGYTF. In DNA, the CDR3 is TGTGCCAGCAGTGAAGCGGCATACGGGGACGGCTATGGCTACACCTTC.